What follows is one TCR beta chain and its context. Its antigen is undetermined. The data belong to a study of T-cell memory formation after mild COVID-19. This CDR3 contains 13 residues. Germline V gene lookup returns CDR1 KGHSH and CDR2 LQKENI. Between the trimmed V and J ends, which lost 2 bases and 7 bases, there was a span of 11 bases. The study, taken as a whole, reports: Day 15 to 85 contractors were CD4/CD8 balanced; later expanders leaned CD4+.

TCRdb processed the 5' RACE reads anew with MiXCR; each CDR3 protein has one entry. This sample has 250,000 to 350,000 distinct CDR3 sequences, with approximately 19% found just once. This clonotype was obtained from a man aged 18 to 29 who had mild COVID-19 (a few samples of this study predate the infection). Cell type and time point are not known. V is TRBV18 and J is TRBJ1-1; maybe TRBD1 (6 bases). Sequenced sample: PBMCs or a T cell subset sorted from them (not recorded which). CDR3 residues: CASSPGGQLEAFF. The DNA for the CDR3 is TGTGCCAGCTCACCAGGCGGACAGCTTGAAGCTTTCTTT.